This T cell receptor (beta chain) was sequenced during a study of CD8+CD57+ T cells in acquired aplastic anemia. Whole-study context: The sorted CD4+ and CD8+ cells yielded an average around 3.4 ug of DNA. On average, healthy donors gave around 9.9 million reads for CD4+ cells.

This clonotype was counted at least ten times. Its antigen is still unknown. A much larger clone sits a single nucleotide away, making a read error possible. Genomic DNA, the template, was used for profiling of the TCR beta VDJ and CDR3. TCRdb independently ran MiXCR on the reads; one entry per CDR3 protein. The sample records under 150,000 distinct CDR3 sequences, more than 35% being singletons. General observations from the study: Shared by patients and controls, almost 30 CD8+ CDR3s were abundant in patients. Controls did not differ significantly from patients in CD8+ Simpson's diversity.

This clonotype originated in a human donor in good health, serving as a control. Sequencing was done on a sample of sorted CD4+, CD8+, or CD8+CD57+ T cells (not recorded which) from PBMCs.

The CDR3 reads CASSWTGDHEQYF. The CDR3 nucleotides read TGTGCCAGCAGTTGGACAGGTGACCACGAGCAGTACTTC. This chain connects TRBV2 to TRBJ2-7; 7 nucleotides line up with TRBD1. The V gene end was trimmed by 5 bases and the J gene end by 5 bases; junction bases not matched to a gene: 6. CDR3 length equals 13 residues. Germline V CDR1 and CDR2: SNHLY, FYNNEI.